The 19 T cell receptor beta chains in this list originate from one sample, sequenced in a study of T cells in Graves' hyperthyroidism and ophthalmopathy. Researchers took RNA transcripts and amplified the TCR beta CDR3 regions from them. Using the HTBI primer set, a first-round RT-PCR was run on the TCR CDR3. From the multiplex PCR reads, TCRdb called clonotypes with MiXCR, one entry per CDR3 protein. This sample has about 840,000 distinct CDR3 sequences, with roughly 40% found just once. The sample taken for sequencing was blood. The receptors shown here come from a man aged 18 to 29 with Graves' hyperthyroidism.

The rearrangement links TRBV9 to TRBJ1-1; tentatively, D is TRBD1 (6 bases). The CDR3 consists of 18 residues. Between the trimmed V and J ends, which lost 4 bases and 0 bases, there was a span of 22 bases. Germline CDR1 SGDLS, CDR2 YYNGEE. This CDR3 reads CASSPEGVRIRMNTEAFF. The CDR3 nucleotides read TGTGCCAGCAGCCCAGAGGGGGTACGGATAAGAATGAACACTGAAGCTTTCTTT.

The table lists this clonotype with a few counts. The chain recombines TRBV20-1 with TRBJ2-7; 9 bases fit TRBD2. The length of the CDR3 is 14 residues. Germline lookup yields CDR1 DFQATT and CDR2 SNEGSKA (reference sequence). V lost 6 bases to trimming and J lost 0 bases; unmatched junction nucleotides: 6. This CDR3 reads CSAQGLAISYEQYF. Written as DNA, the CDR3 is TGCAGTGCGCAGGGACTAGCCATCTCCTACGAGCAGTACTTC.

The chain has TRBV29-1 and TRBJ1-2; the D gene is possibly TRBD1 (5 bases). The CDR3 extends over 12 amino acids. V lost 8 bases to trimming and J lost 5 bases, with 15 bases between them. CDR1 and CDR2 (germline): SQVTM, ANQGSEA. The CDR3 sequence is CSLDGREYGYTF. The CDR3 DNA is TGCAGCTTGGACGGCAGGGAGTATGGCTACACCTTC.

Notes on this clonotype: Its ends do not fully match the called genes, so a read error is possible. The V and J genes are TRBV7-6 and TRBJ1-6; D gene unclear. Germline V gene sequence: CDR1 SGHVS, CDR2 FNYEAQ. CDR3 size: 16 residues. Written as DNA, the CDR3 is TGTGCCAGCAGCGAGGGTGAGAGCTCCTATAATTCACCCCCCCACTTT. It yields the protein CASSEGESSYNSPPHF.

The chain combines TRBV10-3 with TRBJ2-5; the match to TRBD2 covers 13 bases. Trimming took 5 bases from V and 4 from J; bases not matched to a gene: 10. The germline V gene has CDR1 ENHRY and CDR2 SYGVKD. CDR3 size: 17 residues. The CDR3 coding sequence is TGTGCCATCAGTTCAGGACTAGCGGGAGTGGGGGGAGAGACCCAGTACTTC. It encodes CAISSGLAGVGGETQYF.

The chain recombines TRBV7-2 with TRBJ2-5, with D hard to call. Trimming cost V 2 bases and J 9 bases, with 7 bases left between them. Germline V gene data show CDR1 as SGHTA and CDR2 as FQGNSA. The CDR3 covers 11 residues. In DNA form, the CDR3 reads TGTGCCAGCAGCTTAAATCAGCCCCAGTACTTC. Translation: CASSLNQPQYF.

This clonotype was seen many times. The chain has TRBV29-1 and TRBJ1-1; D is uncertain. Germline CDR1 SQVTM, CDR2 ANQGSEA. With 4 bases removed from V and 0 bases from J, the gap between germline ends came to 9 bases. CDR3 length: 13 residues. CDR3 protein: CSVAEQLNTEAFF. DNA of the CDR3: TGCAGCGTTGCAGAACAACTGAACACTGAAGCTTTCTTT.

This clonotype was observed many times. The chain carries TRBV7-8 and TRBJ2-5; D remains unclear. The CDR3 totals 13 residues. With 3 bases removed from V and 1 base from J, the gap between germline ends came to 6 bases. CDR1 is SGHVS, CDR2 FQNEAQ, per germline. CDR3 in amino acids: CASSLLRQETQYF. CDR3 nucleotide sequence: TGTGCCAGCAGCTTGCTGCGCCAAGAGACCCAGTACTTC.

CDR3 bases: TGCGCCAGCAGTAAGGACCCCAACTACCAAGAGACCCAGTACTTC. The encoded protein is CASSKDPNYQETQYF. This sequence joins TRBV5-1 and TRBJ2-5, with no clear D. The CDR3 has 15 amino acids. Germline V gene data show CDR1 as SGHRS and CDR2 as YFSETQ. V lost 5 bases to trimming and J lost 0 bases, with 14 bases between them.

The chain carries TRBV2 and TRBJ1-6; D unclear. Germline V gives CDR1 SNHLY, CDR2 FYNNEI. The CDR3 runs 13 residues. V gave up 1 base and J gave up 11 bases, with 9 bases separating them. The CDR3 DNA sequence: TGTGCCAGCAGTGAAGTTCGACGGGCACCCCTCCACTTT. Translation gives CASSEVRRAPLHF.

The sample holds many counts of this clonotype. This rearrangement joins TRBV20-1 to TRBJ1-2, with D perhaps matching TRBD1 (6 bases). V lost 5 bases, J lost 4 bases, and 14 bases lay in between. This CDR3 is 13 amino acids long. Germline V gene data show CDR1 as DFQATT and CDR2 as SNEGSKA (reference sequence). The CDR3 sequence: CSAHPEGGYGYTF. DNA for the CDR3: TGCAGTGCTCACCCCGAGGGGGGCTATGGCTACACCTTC.

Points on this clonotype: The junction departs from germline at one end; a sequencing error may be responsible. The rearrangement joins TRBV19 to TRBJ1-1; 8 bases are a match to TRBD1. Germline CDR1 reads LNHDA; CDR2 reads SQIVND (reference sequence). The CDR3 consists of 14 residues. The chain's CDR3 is CAGSIIGQGPEAFF. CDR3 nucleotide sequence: TGTGCCGGTAGTATAATTGGACAGGGCCCTGAAGCTTTCTTT.

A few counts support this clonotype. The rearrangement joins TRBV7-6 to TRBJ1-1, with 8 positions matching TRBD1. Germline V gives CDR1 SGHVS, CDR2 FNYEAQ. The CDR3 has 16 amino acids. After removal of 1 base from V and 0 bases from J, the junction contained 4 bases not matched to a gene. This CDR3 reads CASSLDRTGMNTEAFF. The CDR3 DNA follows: TGTGCCAGCAGCTTAGACCGGACAGGGATGAACACTGAAGCTTTCTTT.

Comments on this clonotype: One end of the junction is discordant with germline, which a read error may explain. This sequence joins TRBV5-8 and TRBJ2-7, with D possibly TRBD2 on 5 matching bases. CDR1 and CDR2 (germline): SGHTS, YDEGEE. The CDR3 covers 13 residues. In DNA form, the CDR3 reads TGTGCCAGCAGCTTAGTACGTGACTACGAGCAGTGCTTC. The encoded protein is CASSLVRDYEQCF.

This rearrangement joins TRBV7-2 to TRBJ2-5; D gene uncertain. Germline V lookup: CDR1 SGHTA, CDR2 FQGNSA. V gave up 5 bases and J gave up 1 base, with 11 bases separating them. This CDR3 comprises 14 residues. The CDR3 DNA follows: TGTGCCAGCAGCATAAGGGCAGTCCAAGAGACCCAGTACTTC. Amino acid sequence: CASSIRAVQETQYF.

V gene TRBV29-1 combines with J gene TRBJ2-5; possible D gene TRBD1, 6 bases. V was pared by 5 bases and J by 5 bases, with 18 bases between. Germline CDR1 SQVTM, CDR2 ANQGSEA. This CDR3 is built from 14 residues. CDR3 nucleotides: TGCAGCGTTAACAGGGACCGGGATGTCGAGACCCAGTACTTC. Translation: CSVNRDRDVETQYF.

CDR3 nucleotide sequence: TGCAGTGCTAGCCCCCCCAGGACAGGGAAAGAGACCCAGTACTTC. This codes for CSASPPRTGKETQYF. V usage is TRBV20-1 and J usage is TRBJ2-5; TRBD1 matches at 8 bases. Germline loops: CDR1 DFQATT, CDR2 SNEGSKA (reference sequence). V lost 3 bases to trimming and J lost 3 bases; unmatched junction nucleotides: 9. This CDR3 has 15 amino acids.

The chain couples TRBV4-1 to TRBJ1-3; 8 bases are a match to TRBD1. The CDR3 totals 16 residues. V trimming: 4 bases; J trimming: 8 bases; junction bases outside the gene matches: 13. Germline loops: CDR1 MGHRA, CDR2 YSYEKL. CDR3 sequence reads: CASSPGADRVLDTIYF. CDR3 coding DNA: TGCGCCAGCAGCCCGGGGGCGGACAGGGTGTTGGACACCATATATTTT.

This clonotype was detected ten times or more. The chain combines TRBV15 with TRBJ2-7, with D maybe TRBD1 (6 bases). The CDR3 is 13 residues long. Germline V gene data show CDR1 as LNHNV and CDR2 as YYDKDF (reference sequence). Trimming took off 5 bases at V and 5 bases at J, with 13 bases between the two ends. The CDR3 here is CATSSDRPHEQYF. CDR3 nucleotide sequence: TGTGCCACCAGCTCTGACAGGCCCCACGAGCAGTACTTC.